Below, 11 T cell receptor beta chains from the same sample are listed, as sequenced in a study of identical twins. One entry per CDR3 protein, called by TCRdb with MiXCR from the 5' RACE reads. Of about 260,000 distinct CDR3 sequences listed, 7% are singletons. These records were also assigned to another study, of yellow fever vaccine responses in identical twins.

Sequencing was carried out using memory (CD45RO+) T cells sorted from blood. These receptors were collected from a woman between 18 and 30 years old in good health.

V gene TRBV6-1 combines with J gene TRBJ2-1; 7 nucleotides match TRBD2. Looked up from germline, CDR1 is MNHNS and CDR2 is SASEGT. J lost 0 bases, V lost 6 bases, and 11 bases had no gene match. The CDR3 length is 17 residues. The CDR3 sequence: CASSLPSGVTSYNEQFF. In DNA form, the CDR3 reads TGTGCCAGCAGCCTACCTAGCGGTGTAACCTCCTACAATGAGCAGTTCTTC.

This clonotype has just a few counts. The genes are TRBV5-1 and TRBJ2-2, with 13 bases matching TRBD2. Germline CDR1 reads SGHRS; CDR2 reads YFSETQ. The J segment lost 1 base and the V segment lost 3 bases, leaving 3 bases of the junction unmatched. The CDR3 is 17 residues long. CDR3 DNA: TGCGCCAGCAGCTACGGGACTAGCGGGGTGAACACCGGGGAGCTGTTTTTT. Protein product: CASSYGTSGVNTGELFF.

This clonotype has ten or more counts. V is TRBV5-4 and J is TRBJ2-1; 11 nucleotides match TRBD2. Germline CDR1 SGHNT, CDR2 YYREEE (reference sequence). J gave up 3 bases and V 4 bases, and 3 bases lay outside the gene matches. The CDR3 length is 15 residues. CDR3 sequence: CASSQGTSGYNEQFF. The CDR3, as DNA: TGTGCCAGCAGCCAAGGGACTAGCGGCTACAATGAGCAGTTCTTC.

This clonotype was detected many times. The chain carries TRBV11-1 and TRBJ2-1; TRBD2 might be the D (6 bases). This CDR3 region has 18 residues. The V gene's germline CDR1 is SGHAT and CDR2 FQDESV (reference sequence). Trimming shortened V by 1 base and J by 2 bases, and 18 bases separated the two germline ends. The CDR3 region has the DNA TGTGCCAGCAGCTTAGTTGGTGGGGGGTGGGACCCCTACAATGAGCAGTTCTTC. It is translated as CASSLVGGGWDPYNEQFF.

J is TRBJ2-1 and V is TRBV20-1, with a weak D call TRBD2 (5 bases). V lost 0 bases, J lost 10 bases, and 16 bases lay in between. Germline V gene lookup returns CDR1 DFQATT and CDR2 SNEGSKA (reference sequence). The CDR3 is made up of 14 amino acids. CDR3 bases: TGCAGTGCTAGAGATCGGGTACGCACGGGGGAGCAGTTCTTC. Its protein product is CSARDRVRTGEQFF.

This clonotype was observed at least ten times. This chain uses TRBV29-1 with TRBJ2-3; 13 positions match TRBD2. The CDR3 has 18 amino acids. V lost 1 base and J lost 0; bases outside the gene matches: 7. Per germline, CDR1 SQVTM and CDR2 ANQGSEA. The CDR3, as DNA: TGCAGCGTTGAAGGGACTAGCGGGGGCGGTGCTAGCACAGATACGCAGTATTTT. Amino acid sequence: CSVEGTSGGGASTDTQYF.

The CDR3 is CASSGQGAFETQYF. Written as DNA, the CDR3 is TGTGCCAGCAGCGGTCAGGGGGCCTTCGAGACCCAGTACTTC. The gene calls are TRBV14 and TRBJ2-5, with 8 nucleotides matching TRBD1. The CDR3 has 14 residues. Germline CDR1 SGHDN, CDR2 FVKESK. Trimming cost V 5 bases and J 5 bases; bases outside gene matches: 7.

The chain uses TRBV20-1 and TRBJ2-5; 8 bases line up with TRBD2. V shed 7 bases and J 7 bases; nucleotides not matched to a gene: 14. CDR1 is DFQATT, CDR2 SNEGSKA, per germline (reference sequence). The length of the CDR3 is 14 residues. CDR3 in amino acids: CSVPHGAGGMTQYF. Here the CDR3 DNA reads TGCAGTGTTCCCCACGGGGCGGGGGGAATGACCCAGTACTTC.

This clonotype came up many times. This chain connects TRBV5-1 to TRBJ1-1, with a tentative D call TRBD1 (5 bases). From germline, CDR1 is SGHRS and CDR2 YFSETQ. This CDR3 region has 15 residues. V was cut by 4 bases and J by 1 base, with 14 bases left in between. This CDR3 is CASSRGNPRNTEAFF. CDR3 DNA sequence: TGCGCCAGCAGCCGGGGGAACCCTCGGAACACTGAAGCTTTCTTT.

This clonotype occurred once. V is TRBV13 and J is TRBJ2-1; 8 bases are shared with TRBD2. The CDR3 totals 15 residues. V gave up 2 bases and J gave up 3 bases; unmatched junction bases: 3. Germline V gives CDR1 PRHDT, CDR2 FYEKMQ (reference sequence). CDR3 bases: TGTGCCAGCAGCTTAATAGCGGGGAACTACAATGAGCAGTTCTTC. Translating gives CASSLIAGNYNEQFF.

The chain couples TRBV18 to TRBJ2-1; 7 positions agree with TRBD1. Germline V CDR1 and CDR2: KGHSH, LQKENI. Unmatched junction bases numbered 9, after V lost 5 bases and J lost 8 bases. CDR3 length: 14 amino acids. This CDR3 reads CASSTRQGDYEQFF. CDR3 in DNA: TGTGCCAGCTCAACCCGACAGGGTGACTATGAGCAGTTCTTC.